A selection of T cell receptor beta chains follows, all from one sample in a study of T cell repertoires in cytomegalovirus infection. TCRdb reprocessed the reads via MiXCR and lists one record per CDR3 protein. This table has a few hundred thousand distinct CDR3 sequences, roughly 42% appearing once. Their specific antigens are unknown. This specimen was cultured PBMCs, taken from culture after CMV antigen stimulation. The receptors were gathered from a human donor in good health (CMV status not recorded). Some clones in this sample may be carry-over from other donors' samples. Each CDR3 is given with its conserved first and last residue. The order of the fields is J gene, V gene, D gene, clone size, CDR3 protein, CDR3 DNA. The D gene is left open where the match is weak. Not every row has a clone size; where given, it reads once, few, many or a size class.

TRBJ2-7 TRBV12-3/TRBV12-4 TRBD2 . CASSTRASGIHEQYF TGTGCCAGCAGTACCCGGGCTAGCGGGATCCACGAGCAGTACTTC
TRBJ1-4 TRBV12-3/TRBV12-4 . . CASTKAANIREKLFF TGTGCCAGCACCAAGGCGGCAAACATCCGTGAAAAACTGTTTTTT
TRBJ1-1 TRBV7-8 TRBD1 few CASSPDRVNTEAFF TGTGCCAGCAGCCCTGACAGGGTGAACACTGAAGCTTTCTTT
TRBJ2-5 TRBV20-1 . . CSATQETQYF TGCAGTGCTACCCAAGAGACCCAGTACTTC
TRBJ1-5 TRBV20-1 . . CSARDRYRANQPQHF TGCAGTGCTAGAGATCGGTACAGGGCCAATCAGCCCCAGCATTTT
TRBJ2-5 TRBV7-2 TRBD1 few CASSSQGKTQYF TGTGCCAGCAGCTCACAGGGGAAGACCCAGTACTTC
TRBJ1-5 TRBV6-6 . many CAYVGGEKRNSNQPQHF TGTGCGTACGTTGGAGGGGAAAAACGGAATAGCAATCAGCCCCAGCATTTT
TRBJ2-3 TRBV12-3/TRBV12-4 TRBD2 . CASSFGTSNWGDTQYF TGTGCCAGCAGTTTTGGGACTAGCAACTGGGGGGATACGCAGTATTTT
TRBJ2-7 TRBV12-3/TRBV12-4 . few CASGTGFSYEQYF TGTGCCAGCGGAACAGGGTTTTCCTACGAGCAGTACTTC
TRBJ2-7 TRBV7-2 TRBD2 few CASSLVPLASEQYF TGTGCCAGCAGCTTAGTTCCACTAGCGAGTGAGCAGTACTTC
TRBJ1-2 TRBV2 . . CASRPDGSYGYTF TGTGCCAGCAGGCCCGACGGCAGCTATGGCTACACCTTC
TRBJ1-5 TRBV19 . . CASRGGPTQPQHF TGTGCCAGTAGGGGGGGACCTACCCAGCCCCAGCATTTT
TRBJ2-1 TRBV6-2/TRBV6-3 TRBD1 . CASSQGDRGLFEQFF TGTGCCAGCTCCCAGGGGGACAGGGGGTTGTTTGAGCAGTTCTTC
TRBJ1-2 TRBV12-3/TRBV12-4 TRBD1 . CASSSQGAGGYTF TGTGCCAGCAGCTCACAGGGGGCTGGAGGCTACACCTTC
TRBJ1-5 TRBV10-2 . . CASSPLLQGGQPQHF TGCGCCAGCAGCCCGCTCCTCCAGGGTGGTCAGCCCCAGCATTTT
TRBJ1-4 TRBV12-3/TRBV12-4 . few CASSSLREKLFF TGTGCCAGCAGTTCCTTACGCGAAAAACTGTTTTTT
TRBJ2-2 TRBV7-2 . many CASSLLGTGELFF TGTGCCAGCAGCCTCCTCGGCACCGGGGAGCTGTTTTTT
TRBJ2-1 TRBV6-1 . . CAGSYGESSYNEQFF TGTGCCGGCAGTTACGGCGAGAGCTCCTACAATGAGCAGTTCTTC
TRBJ1-2 TRBV27 TRBD1 . CATRQGYGYTF TGTGCCACCCGACAGGGTTATGGCTACACCTTC
TRBJ2-3 TRBV6-1 . many CASTPPGHPSTDTQYF TGTGCCAGCACCCCGCCAGGACATCCTAGCACAGATACGCAGTATTTT
TRBJ2-1 TRBV7-2 . many CASGSPAVSLYNEQFF TGTGCCAGCGGATCACCCGCGGTCTCGCTCTACAATGAGCAGTTCTTC
TRBJ1-3 TRBV6-5 . . CASSYSFPAGGNTIYF TGTGCCAGCAGTTACTCGTTTCCGGCTGGCGGAAACACCATATATTTT
TRBJ1-2 TRBV4-1 . few CASSQGAAVRGYTF TGCGCCAGCAGCCAAGGTGCGGCAGTTCGAGGCTACACCTTC
TRBJ1-1 TRBV20-1 . . CSAKAGITEAFF TGCAGTGCTAAGGCAGGGATAACTGAAGCTTTCTTT
TRBJ1-2 TRBV6-1 . few CASSEGAQGFRGYTF TGTGCCAGCAGTGAAGGGGCACAGGGTTTTCGCGGCTACACCTTC
TRBJ2-7 TRBV5-1 TRBD2 few CASSWAGGLLDYEQYF TGCGCCAGCAGCTGGGCGGGAGGCCTCCTCGACTACGAGCAGTACTTC
TRBJ2-5 TRBV19 . . CASQTPGGRETQYF TGTGCCAGTCAAACGCCCGGGGGCAGGGAGACCCAGTACTTC
TRBJ1-6 TRBV12-3/TRBV12-4 TRBD1 . CASTRDRVYSPLHF TGTGCCAGCACCAGGGACAGGGTGTATTCACCCCTCCACTTT
TRBJ2-3 TRBV6-8 . . CASSSGRLPTDTQYF TGTGCCAGCAGTTCCGGCAGGCTCCCCACAGATACGCAGTATTTT
TRBJ2-7 TRBV11-2 TRBD1 . CASSLSDRAGEQYF TGTGCCAGCAGCTTATCCGACAGGGCGGGCGAGCAGTACTTC
TRBJ1-2 TRBV27 . few CASSPASFTYGYTF TGTGCCAGCAGTCCGGCCTCATTCACCTATGGCTACACCTTC
TRBJ1-2 TRBV11-2 . few CASSLSSSGGYTF TGTGCCAGCAGCCTGTCGTCCTCGGGTGGCTACACCTTC
TRBJ1-4 TRBV27 . few CASSLSWSGGEKLFF TGTGCCAGCAGTTTATCGTGGTCCGGGGGTGAAAAACTGTTTTTT
TRBJ2-7 TRBV7-2 TRBD2 . CASSLWGGNYEQYF TGTGCCAGCAGCTTATGGGGGGGTAACTACGAGCAGTACTTC
TRBJ2-2 TRBV5-5 . few CASSSGTPTGELFF TGTGCCAGCAGCTCAGGGACTCCCACCGGGGAGCTGTTTTTT
TRBJ2-2 TRBV18 . . CASSKSLPAGTNTGELFF TGTGCCAGCTCAAAATCCCTGCCTGCAGGAACGAACACCGGGGAGCTGTTTTTT
TRBJ2-5 TRBV12-3/TRBV12-4 . few CASSPLTWTYQETQYF TGTGCCAGCAGTCCCTTGACATGGACGTACCAAGAGACCCAGTACTTC
TRBJ2-7 TRBV6-2/TRBV6-3 . . CASSQRIGGDEQYF TGTGCCAGCAGCCAAAGGATAGGGGGTGACGAGCAGTACTTC
TRBJ2-1 TRBV7-2 TRBD2 many CASSTTGTSYNEQFF TGTGCCAGCAGCACCACCGGGACTAGCTACAATGAGCAGTTCTTC
TRBJ2-1 TRBV12-3/TRBV12-4 TRBD2 . CASSPLAGSTYEQFF TGTGCCAGCAGTCCTCTAGCGGGGTCTACCTATGAGCAGTTCTTC
TRBJ2-1 TRBV6-1 . once CASRNINNEQFF TGTGCCAGCAGGAACATTAACAATGAGCAGTTCTTC
TRBJ2-7 TRBV6-1 . . CASSGHRTYEQYF TGTGCCAGCAGTGGGCACAGAACCTACGAGCAGTACTTC